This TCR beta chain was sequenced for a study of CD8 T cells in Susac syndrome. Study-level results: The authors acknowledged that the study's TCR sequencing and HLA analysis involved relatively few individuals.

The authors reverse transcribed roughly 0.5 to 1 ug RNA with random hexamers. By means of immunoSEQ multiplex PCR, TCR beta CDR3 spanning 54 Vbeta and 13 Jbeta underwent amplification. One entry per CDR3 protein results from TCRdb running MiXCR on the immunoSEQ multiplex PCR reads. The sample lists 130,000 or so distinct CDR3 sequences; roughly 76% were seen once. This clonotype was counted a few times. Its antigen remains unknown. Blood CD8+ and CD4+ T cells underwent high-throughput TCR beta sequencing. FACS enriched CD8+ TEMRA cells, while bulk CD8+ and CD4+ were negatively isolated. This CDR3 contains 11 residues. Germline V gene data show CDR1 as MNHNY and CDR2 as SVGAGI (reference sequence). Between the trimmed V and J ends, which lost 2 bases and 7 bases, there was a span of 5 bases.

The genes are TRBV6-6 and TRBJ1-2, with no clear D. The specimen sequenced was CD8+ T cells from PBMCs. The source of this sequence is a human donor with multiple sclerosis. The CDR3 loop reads CASSYHPGYTF. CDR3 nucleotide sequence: TGTGCCAGCAGTTACCACCCTGGCTACACCTTC.